The present entry profiles one TCR beta chain with its context. Its antigen is currently unknown. J gave up 6 bases and V 2 bases, and 15 bases lay outside the gene matches. Germline loops: CDR1 LNHDA, CDR2 SQIVND (reference sequence). There are 18 residues in the CDR3. The data are from a study of cytomegalovirus exposure and HLA in healthy donors. The wider study: HLA-typed donors were the source of approximately 88 million unique TCRs, which an early data release held.

Findings and caveats of the study: When the data were analyzed later, several of the most significant clusters appeared to be linked to common viral pathogens. CMV serostatus alone was available as immune exposure information.

Primers for the PCR totalled 60 Vbeta and 13 Jbeta. As processed by the authors: Roughly 11 million shared chains were among tens of millions of unique TCR beta chains counted in a later analysis. TCRdb's copy holds only in-frame clones and misses some; the assay was immunoSEQ multiplex PCR. That table gives V, J and clone size, and the DNA gave D and trimming. The table records 250,000 to 350,000 clones, approximately 70% of them present only once. The sequence came from a female donor in good health and CMV-seronegative. This chain uses TRBV19 with TRBJ2-3; 9 bases agree with TRBD2. Sequencing input: PBMCs. The CDR3 spells CASSILSFGTSISDTQYF. For the CDR3, the DNA is TGTGCCAGTAGTATACTGTCCTTCGGGACTAGCATATCCGATACGCAGTATTTT.